These 17 T cell receptor beta chains share one sample of origin, sequenced in a study of post-analysis software for immune sequencing data. Antigens for these TCRs are unknown. Included in the TCR beta cDNA libraries were unique molecular identifiers. MiXCR, run by TCRdb on the PCR reads, gives a single entry per CDR3 protein. Of about 180,000 distinct CDR3 sequences in the sample, over 25% are singletons; the top ten hold roughly 1.6%. Study findings and constraints: Included in a set of a few TRBV segments more frequent in patients than controls were TRBV5-6, TRBV5-1 and TRBV20-1.

The sequenced sample consisted of blood. The origin of the receptors is a girl between 10 and 17 years old with multiple sclerosis.

This clonotype came up a few times. The J gene is TRBJ2-3, the V gene TRBV14; D not certain. The CDR3 spans 14 residues. V lost 0 bases, J lost 2 bases, and 6 bases lay in between. Germline CDR1 and CDR2: SGHDN and FVKESK. CDR3 bases: TGTGCCAGCAGCCAAGAAAGATACACAGATACGCAGTATTTT. Its protein product is CASSQERYTDTQYF. Looking up the rest from reference TRBV14 and TRBJ2-3 gives the full variable domain: EAGVTQFPSHSVIEKGQTVTLRCDPISGHDNLYWYRRVMGKEIKFLLHFVKESKQDESGMPNNRFLAERTGGTYSTLKVQPAELEDSGVYFCASSQERYTDTQYFGPGTRLTVL.

This clonotype has ten or more counts. This chain links TRBV12-3 or TRBV12-4 with TRBJ2-5; D is ambiguous. This CDR3 comprises 14 residues. The V end lost 1 base, the J end lost 2 bases, and 8 bases lay between the germline ends. The CDR3 protein is CASSLDTLQETQYF. The CDR3 nucleotides read TGTGCCAGCAGTTTAGACACCTTGCAAGAGACCCAGTACTTC.

This clonotype was found many times. The rearrangement joins TRBV20-1 to TRBJ2-7; no reliable D call. The germline gives CDR1 DFQATT, CDR2 SNEGSKA (reference sequence). CDR3 length: 13 amino acids. Trimming removed 0 bases at V and 4 bases at J, with 10 bases between. In nucleotides, the CDR3 is TGCAGTGCTAGAGATAAGGCAGATTACGAGCAGTACTTC. Its translation is CSARDKADYEQYF.

Of note for this clonotype: A read error may explain this, as a much larger clone is one base away. The chain joins TRBV12-3 or TRBV12-4 to TRBJ2-5, with 10 bases identical to TRBD2. The CDR3 has 15 amino acids. The V segment lost 6 bases and the J segment 11 bases; nucleotides outside the gene matches: 15. Here the CDR3 DNA reads TGTGCCAGCAGACGTACTAGCGGGGATTACGATGAGCAGTACTTC. Translated: CASRRTSGDYDEQYF.

This chain connects TRBV27 to TRBJ1-5, with 10 bases matching TRBD1. Germline trimming cut 6 bases from V and 0 bases from J; bases unmatched to any gene: 5. The CDR3 covers 16 residues. Germline CDR1 is MNHEY and CDR2 is SMNVEV (reference sequence). CDR3 DNA sequence: TGTGCCAGCAGAAGCGGGACAGGGGATAGCAATCAGCCCCAGCATTTT. It codes for CASRSGTGDSNQPQHF.

This clonotype was detected a few times. The rearrangement links TRBV9 to TRBJ2-1; 11 bases fit TRBD2. The end of the DNA is better explained by TRBJ2-7, so the J call may be wrong. Germline CDR1 SGDLS, CDR2 YYNGEE. This CDR3 has 15 residues. The CDR3 nucleotides are TGTGCCAGCAGCCCCAGGGGGACTAGCGGCAATGAGCAGTACTTC. Translation: CASSPRGTSGNEQYF.

This clonotype came up a few times. The rearrangement links TRBV6-1 to TRBJ2-3, with 9 bases matching TRBD2. This CDR3 is 15 amino acids long. Trimming removed 1 base from V and 6 bases from J; junction bases left unmatched: 5. Per germline, CDR1 MNHNS and CDR2 SASEGT. CDR3: CASSEGAGGSDTQYF. The CDR3 DNA reads as TGTGCCAGCAGTGAAGGAGCGGGAGGTTCCGATACGCAGTATTTT.

This clonotype was counted only a few times. The genes are TRBV15 and TRBJ1-1; D not resolved. The CDR3 has 15 amino acids. Germline CDR1 is LNHNV and CDR2 is YYDKDF (reference sequence). The ends were cut back, 0 bases at V and 2 bases at J, with 10 bases in the middle. The CDR3 bases are TGTGCCACCAGCAGAGACCTGGACGGTAACACTGAAGCTTTCTTT. Translation gives CATSRDLDGNTEAFF.

In its sample, this clonotype was seen a few times. V usage is TRBV5-1 and J usage is TRBJ1-5; tentative D call: TRBD1 (5 bases). V gave up 5 bases and J gave up 5 bases, with 11 bases separating them. CDR1 is SGHRS and CDR2 is YFSETQ in the germline V gene. There are 13 residues in the CDR3. CDR3 nucleotides: TGCGCCAGCAGTGCGGGGGGGGATCAGCCCCAGCATTTT. This translates into CASSAGGDQPQHF.

This chain connects TRBV20-1 to TRBJ2-5; 14 bases align to TRBD2. The CDR3 runs 15 residues. Germline CDR1 reads DFQATT; CDR2 reads SNEGSKA (reference sequence). V trimming: 5 bases; J trimming: 4 bases; junction bases outside the gene matches: 6. Here the CDR3 reads CSARLAGGSRETQYF. CDR3 coding DNA: TGCAGTGCTCGACTAGCGGGAGGGTCGAGAGAGACCCAGTACTTC.

This clonotype occurred many times. This chain uses TRBV4-1 with TRBJ2-3; D is possibly TRBD2 (6 bases). The CDR3 is 13 amino acids. Trimming removed 6 bases from V and 9 bases from J, with 16 bases in between. Germline CDR1 MGHRA, CDR2 YSYEKL. The CDR3 spells CASRLREEGTQYF. Written as DNA, the CDR3 is TGCGCCAGCAGGTTGAGGGAGGAGGGAACGCAGTATTTT.

For this clonotype: The junction differs from germline at one of its ends, possibly a read error. This chain joins TRBV27 and TRBJ1-1; 7 bases are shared with TRBD1. The germline V gene encodes CDR1 MNHEY and CDR2 SMNVEV (reference sequence). The CDR3 loop spans 15 amino acids. CDR3 in amino acids: CASTTTGRLYTEAFF. DNA of the CDR3: TGTGCCAGCACCACGACAGGGAGGTTGTACACTGAGGCTTTCTTT.

As to this clonotype: An end of the junction does not agree with germline; a read error may underlie this. This chain uses TRBV30 with TRBJ2-1, with unresolved D. CDR3 length: 16 amino acids. Per the germline V gene, CDR1 is GTSNPN and CDR2 is SVGIG (reference sequence). The CDR3 sequence is CARRMNLKSSYNEQFF. Written as DNA, the CDR3 is TGTGCCCGGAGAATGAACCTCAAGAGCTCCTACAATGAGCAGTTCTTC.

This clonotype was detected a few times. The chain links TRBV29-1 to TRBJ2-2, with TRBD2 matching over 9 bases. The CDR3 contains 15 residues. J lost 4 bases, V lost 3 bases, and 6 bases had no gene match. The germline V gene encodes CDR1 SQVTM and CDR2 ANQGSEA. Here the CDR3 reads CSVDPAGGPTGELFF. Written as DNA, the CDR3 is TGCAGCGTTGACCCAGCGGGAGGCCCCACCGGGGAGCTGTTTTTT.

Points on this clonotype: A much larger clone differs by one base, so this may be a read error. V usage is TRBV7-2 and J usage is TRBJ2-3, with D unclear. CDR1 and CDR2 from the germline V gene are SGHTA and FQGNSA. The CDR3 totals 13 residues. V gave up 4 bases and J gave up 2 bases, with 7 bases separating them. CDR3 amino acids: CASSSENTDTQYF. The CDR3 bases are TGTGCCAGCAGCTCGGAGAACACAGATACGCAGTATTTT.

This clonotype was picked up many times. The CDR3 loop reads CSVEEAPYEQYF. CDR3 coding DNA: TGCAGCGTTGAAGAGGCACCTTACGAGCAGTACTTC. The chain joins TRBV29-1 to TRBJ2-7; D call uncertain. CDR3 length: 12 residues. V was clipped by 0 bases and J by 4 bases, with 7 bases between them. From germline, CDR1 is SQVTM and CDR2 ANQGSEA.

This clonotype ranks as medium-sized. V is TRBV29-1 and J is TRBJ2-7; the match to TRBD2 covers 7 bases. This CDR3 has 14 residues. CDR1 SQVTM and CDR2 ANQGSEA come from the germline V gene. After removal of 5 bases from V and 5 bases from J, the junction contained 12 bases not matched to a gene. The CDR3 protein is CSVYVGGYNNEQYF. DNA for the CDR3: TGCAGCGTTTACGTGGGAGGGTATAACAACGAGCAGTACTTC.